The rows below give T cell receptor beta chains drawn from one sample of a study of neurological immune-mediated disorders. One entry per CDR3 protein, called by TCRdb with MiXCR from the 5' RACE reads. Among 30,000 to 45,000 distinct CDR3 sequences listed, roughly 10% were seen once. Sequenced input: CD4+ T cells from blood. Receptors originate from a woman between 25 and 40 years old with HTLV-1-associated myelopathy (HAM/TSP). Each CDR3 is given with its conserved first and last residue.

cdr3_aa,v_call,j_call
CASSLPGTVKDGYTF,TRBV5-6,TRBJ1-2
CASSPGTGSRSDTQYF,TRBV5-1,TRBJ2-3
CASSYTGGRGNQPQHF,TRBV5-5,TRBJ1-5
CASSFHVGGRTDTQYF,TRBV5-8,TRBJ2-3
CASSGTSGGGEQFF,TRBV6-5,TRBJ2-1
CASSLDWITDTQYF,TRBV3-1,TRBJ2-3
CSATDSNQPQHF,TRBV20-1,TRBJ1-5
CSARVGVGTEAFF,TRBV20-1,TRBJ1-1
CASRGQGATYEQYF,TRBV28,TRBJ2-7
CASSGQGAPYNEQFF,TRBV19,TRBJ2-1
CANSNPRGRERYF,TRBV5-1,TRBJ2-7
CASSLSRGGYTF,TRBV13,TRBJ1-2
CASRGGALVSTEAFF,TRBV5-1,TRBJ1-1
CASSHLAGGTDTQYF,TRBV3-1,TRBJ2-3
CASSTSPGLDNSPLHF,TRBV5-1,TRBJ1-6
CASRRTGLMNTEAFF,TRBV28,TRBJ1-1
CSARGRLDTEAFF,TRBV20-1,TRBJ1-1
CASRPQGANTEAFF,TRBV27,TRBJ1-1
CASLRLVFKFSTDTQYF,TRBV21-1,TRBJ2-3
CSALGLAGGLSYNEQFF,TRBV20-1,TRBJ2-1
CASSLVAGATYNEQFF,TRBV5-1,TRBJ2-1
CASRPRARGDSEQYF,TRBV5-5,TRBJ2-7
CASSLGGDSRYGYTF,TRBV7-9,TRBJ1-2
CASSARDGGWEQFF,TRBV2,TRBJ2-1
CVSSTRWGSNQPQHF,TRBV5-6,TRBJ1-5
CSARDIQGEYNEQFF,TRBV20-1,TRBJ2-1
CASSNGAGGSGETQYF,TRBV9,TRBJ2-5
CASSAGRTYGYTF,TRBV6-5,TRBJ1-2